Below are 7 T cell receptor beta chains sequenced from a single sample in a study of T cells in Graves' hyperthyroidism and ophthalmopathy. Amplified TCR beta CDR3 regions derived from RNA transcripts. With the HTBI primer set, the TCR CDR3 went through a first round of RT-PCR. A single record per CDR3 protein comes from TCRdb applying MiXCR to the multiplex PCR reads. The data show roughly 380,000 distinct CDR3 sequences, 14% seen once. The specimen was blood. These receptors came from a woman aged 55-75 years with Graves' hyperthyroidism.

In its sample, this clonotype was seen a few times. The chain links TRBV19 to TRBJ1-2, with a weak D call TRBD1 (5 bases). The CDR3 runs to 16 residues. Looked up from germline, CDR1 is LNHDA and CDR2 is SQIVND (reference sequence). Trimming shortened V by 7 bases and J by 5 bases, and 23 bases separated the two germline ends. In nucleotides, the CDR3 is TGTGCCAGTACCCCAATAGGGGAAGGGAACAATTATGGCTACACCTTC. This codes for CASTPIGEGNNYGYTF.

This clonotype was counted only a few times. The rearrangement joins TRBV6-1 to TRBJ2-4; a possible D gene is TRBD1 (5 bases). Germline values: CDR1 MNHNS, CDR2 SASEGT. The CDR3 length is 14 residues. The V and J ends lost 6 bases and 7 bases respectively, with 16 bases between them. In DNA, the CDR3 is TGTGCCAGCAGCGACCAGGGAAAAGGGAACATTCAGTACTTC. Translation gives CASSDQGKGNIQYF.

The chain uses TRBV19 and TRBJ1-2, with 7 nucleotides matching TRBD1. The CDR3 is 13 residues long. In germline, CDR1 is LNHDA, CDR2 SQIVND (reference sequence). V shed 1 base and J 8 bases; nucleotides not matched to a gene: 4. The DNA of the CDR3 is TGTGCCAGTAGTATAGGACAGGGCGGGGGCTACACCTTC. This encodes CASSIGQGGGYTF.

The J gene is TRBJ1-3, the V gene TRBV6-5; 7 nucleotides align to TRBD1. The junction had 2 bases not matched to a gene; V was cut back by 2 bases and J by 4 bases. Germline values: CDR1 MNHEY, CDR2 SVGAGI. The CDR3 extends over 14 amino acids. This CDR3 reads CASSYDREGNTIYF. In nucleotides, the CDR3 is TGTGCCAGCAGTTACGACAGGGAAGGAAACACCATATATTTT.

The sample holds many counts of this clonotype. CDR3 sequence reads: CASSPAGAGTEAFF. The DNA for the CDR3 is TGTGCCAGCTCACCAGCAGGGGCGGGGACTGAAGCTTTCTTT. The chain couples TRBV18 to TRBJ1-1; weak D call: TRBD1 (6 bases). The germline V gene has CDR1 KGHSH and CDR2 LQKENI. The CDR3 spans 14 residues. With 2 bases removed from V and 5 bases from J, the gap between germline ends came to 12 bases.

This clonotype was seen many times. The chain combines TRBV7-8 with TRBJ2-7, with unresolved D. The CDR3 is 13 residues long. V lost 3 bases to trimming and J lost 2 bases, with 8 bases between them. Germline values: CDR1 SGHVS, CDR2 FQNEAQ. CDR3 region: CASSFLVPYEQYF. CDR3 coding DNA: TGTGCCAGCAGCTTTCTGGTCCCCTACGAGCAGTACTTC.

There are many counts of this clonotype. CDR3 sequence (DNA): TGCAGTGCTAGCCCCGGGACTAGCGGCAGCACAGATACGCAGTATTTT. Translated: CSASPGTSGSTDTQYF. The chain is built from TRBV20-1 and TRBJ2-3; 11 nucleotides line up with TRBD2. The CDR3 runs 16 residues. V dropped 3 bases and J dropped 0; count of bases not matched to a gene: 5. The germline V gene encodes CDR1 DFQATT and CDR2 SNEGSKA (reference sequence).